Listed below are T cell receptor beta chains from one sample, sequenced in a study of regulatory T cells in long-lasting Graves disease. TCRdb used MiXCR to reprocess the multiplex PCR reads, holding one entry per CDR3 protein. The table has approximately 400,000 distinct CDR3 sequences, less than 25% seen once. Sequences were derived from peripheral blood mononuclear cells (PBMCs), sampled when the disease was refractory, from a patient treated with antithyroid drugs. The receptors stem from a female donor with Graves disease. Each CDR3 is given without its conserved first and last residue.

>TRBV6-2/TRBV6-3|TRBJ2-2
ASRQPGLAGRRELF
>TRBV29-1|TRBJ1-3
SVEVSDSGNTIY
>TRBV7-2|TRBJ1-5
ASSLGGHNQPQH
>TRBV19|TRBJ2-7
ASSQDRVPSEQY
>TRBV5-1|TRBJ2-7
ASSPSTGAFEQY
>TRBV2|TRBJ1-2
ASSEDAPYGYT
>TRBV2|TRBJ1-2
VSNKDSGGYGYT
>TRBV4-2|TRBJ2-2
ASSRGSRDADTGELF
>TRBV18|TRBJ2-5
ASSPGRSEKETQY
>TRBV29-1|TRBJ2-7
SAQGPSAAYEQY
>TRBV2|TRBJ2-7
ASSSDRNISYEQY
>TRBV18|TRBJ2-5
ASAGNTGQETQY
>TRBV14|TRBJ2-5
ASSPAGKETQY
>TRBV7-8|TRBJ2-7
ASSLGGGGFYEQY
>TRBV11-2|TRBJ2-3
ASSSPSGQPFKDTQY
>TRBV5-5|TRBJ1-1
ASSVNRANTEAF
>TRBV11-3|TRBJ2-1
ASSLDSGQVYNEQF
>TRBV5-1|TRBJ2-2
ASSLVGGGTGELF
>TRBV12-3/TRBV12-4|TRBJ2-7
ASSFNHEQY
>TRBV7-2|TRBJ2-2
ASSLAERGIYTGELF
>TRBV20-1|TRBJ1-5
SAQGQNSNQPQH
>TRBV20-1|TRBJ1-3
SAIGRSPGNTIY
>TRBV6-1|TRBJ2-5
ASSPNQETQY
>TRBV14|TRBJ1-2
ASSRGTGAYGYT
>TRBV6-1|TRBJ2-7
ASRAHLGQGRLYEQY
>TRBV10-3|TRBJ2-7
AISEGGTYEQY
>TRBV20-1|TRBJ2-5
SASLVAGQTQY
>TRBV6-1|TRBJ1-5
ASSERVPYRESNQPQH
>TRBV7-2|TRBJ2-7
ASSPEDSPPYEQY
>TRBV12-3/TRBV12-4|TRBJ2-7
ASSPREGEQY
>TRBV7-2|TRBJ1-1
ASSLGQRAF
>TRBV6-1|TRBJ1-1
AHGRGEQYTTEAF
>TRBV20-1|TRBJ2-7
SAPRADRGSYEQY
>TRBV3-1|TRBJ1-2
ASRPSGTGSQGYGYT
>TRBV27|TRBJ1-6
ASSAGTGASPLH
>TRBV5-6|TRBJ2-1
ASSSGGSNEQF
>TRBV6-2/TRBV6-3|TRBJ2-7
ASRGGGLAEYEQY
>TRBV6-7|TRBJ1-1
ASSSTDSYTEAF
>TRBV19|TRBJ2-7
ASTHSGGGSYEQY
>TRBV29-1|TRBJ2-7
SVGWGASYEQY
>TRBV11-2|TRBJ1-2
ASSLVGFSYGYT
>TRBV20-1|TRBJ2-7
SARDRQVSYEQY
>TRBV7-2|TRBJ2-7
ASSSTSPLGEQY
>TRBV4-2|TRBJ2-3
ASSQGLASGYTDTQY
>TRBV24-1|TRBJ2-1
ATSDASGTRGNEQF